This T cell receptor (beta chain) originates from a study of T cell repertoires in cytomegalovirus infection. About the study: Indications came from public TCR beta signatures; they pointed to CMV infection and to a matching HLA type.

Per germline, CDR1 DFQATT and CDR2 SNEGSKA (reference sequence). The CDR3 spans 13 residues. A note on this clonotype: The junction shows a germline mismatch at one end, possibly a read error.

MiXCR was run by TCRdb on the reads, yielding one entry per CDR3 protein. The table records about 80,000 distinct CDR3 sequences, around 3.4% of them present only once. The chain uses TRBV20-1 and TRBJ2-1; 7 nucleotides agree with TRBD1. The TCR sequence derives from a human donor in good health (CMV status not recorded). Some clones in this sample may be carry-over from other donors' samples. Material: PBMCs. In nucleotides, the CDR3 is TGCAGTGGTAGCAGGACAGGTCCGAATGAGCAGTTGTTC. Residues: CSGSRTGPNEQLF.